These T cell receptor beta chains were read from a single sample in a study of CD8 T cells in Susac syndrome. TCRdb called the immunoSEQ multiplex PCR reads again in MiXCR, with one record for every CDR3 protein. The table records 40,000 to 55,000 distinct CDR3 sequences, almost 95% of them present only once. The material sequenced was CD8+ T cells from PBMCs. The receptor set was obtained from a human donor in good health. Both conserved end residues are part of each CDR3. Each record gives: CDR3 protein, CDR3 DNA, clone size, J gene, V gene, D gene. A D gene is named only where the DNA matches it firmly. Clone size is stated in some rows and not others, as once, few, many or a class when expanded.

CASSQDPVWTGTYEQYF	TGCGCCAGCAGCCAAGATCCTGTTTGGACAGGGACATACGAGCAGTACTTC	.	TRBJ2-7	TRBV4-1	TRBD1
CASRPPGTEAFF	TGTGCCAGCAGACCCCCCGGCACTGAAGCTTTCTTT	few	TRBJ1-1	TRBV7-8	.
CASSPRVGWGQFF	TGCGCCAGCAGCCCCAGGGTAGGATGGGGGCAGTTCTTC	.	TRBJ2-1	TRBV4-1	.
CASSQPRGGNSYEQYF	TGCGCCAGCAGCCAACCACGGGGAGGGAATTCTTACGAGCAGTACTTC	.	TRBJ2-7	TRBV4-1	TRBD2
CASSWSGRREKLFF	TGTGCCAGCAGTTGGTCCGGGAGGAGAGAAAAACTGTTTTTT	.	TRBJ1-4	TRBV12-3/TRBV12-4	.
CASSDVARGHLYNEQFF	TGTGCCAGCAGTGATGTGGCCAGGGGGCACCTCTACAATGAGCAGTTCTTC	.	TRBJ2-1	TRBV2	TRBD1
CSVIKPNTGELFF	TGCAGCGTCATCAAACCGAACACCGGGGAGCTGTTTTTT	.	TRBJ2-2	TRBV29-1	.
CATSGRDFNTDTQYF	TGTGCCACCAGCGGGCGGGACTTCAACACAGATACGCAGTATTTT	.	TRBJ2-3	TRBV15	.
CASSSPGLAGGPDTQYF	TGTGCCAGCAGTTCTCCGGGACTAGCGGGAGGGCCAGATACGCAGTATTTT	.	TRBJ2-3	TRBV6-5	TRBD2
CASSRAGTGFIYGYTF	TGTGCCAGCAGTCGAGCCGGGACAGGGTTTATCTATGGCTACACCTTC	.	TRBJ1-2	TRBV3-1	TRBD1
CASSQDRGLSNEQFF	TGTGCCAGCAGCCAAGACAGGGGGCTTAGCAATGAGCAGTTCTTC	.	TRBJ2-1	TRBV14	TRBD1
CAISEPPTLGLDTGELFF	TGTGCCATCAGTGAGCCGCCCACTCTCGGGCTGGACACCGGGGAGCTGTTTTTT	.	TRBJ2-2	TRBV10-3	.
CASSSGTGPFRGNTIYF	TGTGCCAGCAGTAGTGGGACAGGGCCCTTTCGGGGAAACACCATATATTTT	.	TRBJ1-3	TRBV27	TRBD1